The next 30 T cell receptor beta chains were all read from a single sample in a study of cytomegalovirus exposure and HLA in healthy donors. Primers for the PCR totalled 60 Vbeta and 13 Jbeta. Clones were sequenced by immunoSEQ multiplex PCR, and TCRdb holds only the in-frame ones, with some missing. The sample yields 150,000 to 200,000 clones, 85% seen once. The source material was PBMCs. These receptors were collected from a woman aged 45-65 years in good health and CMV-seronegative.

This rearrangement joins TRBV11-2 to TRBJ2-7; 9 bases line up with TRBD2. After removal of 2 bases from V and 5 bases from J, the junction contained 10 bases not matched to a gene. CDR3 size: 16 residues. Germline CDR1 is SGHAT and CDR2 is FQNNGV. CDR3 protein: CASSLTHLAGNHEQYF. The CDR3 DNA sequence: TGTGCCAGCAGCTTAACGCACCTAGCGGGAAACCACGAGCAGTACTTC.

The CDR3 nucleotides read TGTGCCAGCAGCCGATTCGGCTCCAGGGGGCGAATGAACACTGAAGCTTTCTTT. Translating it yields CASSRFGSRGRMNTEAFF. V is TRBV13 and J is TRBJ1-1, with 8 nucleotides matching TRBD1. This CDR3 is built from 18 residues. The germline V gene encodes CDR1 PRHDT and CDR2 FYEKMQ (reference sequence). V lost 5 bases, J lost 0 bases, and 14 bases stayed unmatched.

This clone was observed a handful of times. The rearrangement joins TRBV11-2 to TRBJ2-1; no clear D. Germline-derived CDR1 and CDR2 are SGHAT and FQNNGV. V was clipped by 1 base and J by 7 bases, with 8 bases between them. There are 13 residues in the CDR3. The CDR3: CASSLALRNEQFF. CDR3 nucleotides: TGTGCCAGCAGCTTAGCTCTCAGGAATGAGCAGTTCTTC. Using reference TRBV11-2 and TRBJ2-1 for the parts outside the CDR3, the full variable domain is EAGVAQSPRYKIIEKRQSVAFWCNPISGHATLYWYQQILGQGPKLLIQFQNNGVVDDSQLPKDRFSAERLKGVDSTLKIQPAKLEDSAVYLCASSLALRNEQFFGPGTRLTVL.

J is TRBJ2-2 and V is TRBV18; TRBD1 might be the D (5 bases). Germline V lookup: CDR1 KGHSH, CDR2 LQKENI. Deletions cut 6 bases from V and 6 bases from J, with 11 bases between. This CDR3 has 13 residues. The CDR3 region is CASSFRVAGELFF. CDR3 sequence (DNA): TGTGCCAGCTCCTTCAGGGTTGCCGGGGAGCTGTTTTTT.

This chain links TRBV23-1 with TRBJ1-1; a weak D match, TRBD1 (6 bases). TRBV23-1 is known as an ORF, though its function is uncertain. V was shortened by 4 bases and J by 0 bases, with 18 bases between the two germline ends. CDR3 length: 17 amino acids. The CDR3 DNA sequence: TGCGCCAGCAGTCGGCCAGGGGAGCGGTGGATGAACACTGAAGCTTTCTTT. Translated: CASSRPGERWMNTEAFF.

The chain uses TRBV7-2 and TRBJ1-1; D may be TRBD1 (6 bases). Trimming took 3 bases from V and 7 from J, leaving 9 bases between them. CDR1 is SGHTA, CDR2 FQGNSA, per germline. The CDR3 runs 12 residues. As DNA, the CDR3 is TGTGCCAGCAGCTTGAACAGGGTTGAAGCTTTCTTT. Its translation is CASSLNRVEAFF.

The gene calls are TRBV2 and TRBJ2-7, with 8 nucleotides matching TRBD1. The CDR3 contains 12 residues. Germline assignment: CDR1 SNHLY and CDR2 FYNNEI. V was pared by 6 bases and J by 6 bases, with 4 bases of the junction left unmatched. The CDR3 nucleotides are TGTGCCAGCAGCTATACAGGGGGCGAGCAGTACTTC. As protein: CASSYTGGEQYF. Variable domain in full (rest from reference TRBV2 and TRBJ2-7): EPEVTQTPSHQVTQMGQEVILRCVPISNHLYFYWYRQILGQKVEFLVSFYNNEISEKSEIFDDQFSVERPDGSNFTLKIRSTKLEDSAMYFCASSYTGGEQYFGPGTRLTVT.

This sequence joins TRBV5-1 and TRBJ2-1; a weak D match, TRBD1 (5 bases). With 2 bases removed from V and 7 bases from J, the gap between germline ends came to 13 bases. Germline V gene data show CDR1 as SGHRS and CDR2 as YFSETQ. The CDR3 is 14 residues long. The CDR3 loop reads CASSFRVGSNEQFF. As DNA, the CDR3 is TGCGCCAGCAGCTTCAGGGTAGGCTCTAATGAGCAGTTCTTC.

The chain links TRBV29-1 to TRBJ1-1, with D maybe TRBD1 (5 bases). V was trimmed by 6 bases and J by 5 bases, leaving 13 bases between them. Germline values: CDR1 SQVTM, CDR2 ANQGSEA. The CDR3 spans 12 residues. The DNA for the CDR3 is TGCAGCGTGGCACAGGTTGGAACTGAAGCTTTCTTT. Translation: CSVAQVGTEAFF. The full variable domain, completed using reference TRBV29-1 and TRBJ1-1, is SAVISQKPSRDICQRGTSLTIQCQVDSQVTMMFWYRQQPGQSLTLIATANQGSEATYESGFVIDKFPISRPNLTFSTLTVSNMSPEDSSIYLCSVAQVGTEAFFGQGTRLTVV.

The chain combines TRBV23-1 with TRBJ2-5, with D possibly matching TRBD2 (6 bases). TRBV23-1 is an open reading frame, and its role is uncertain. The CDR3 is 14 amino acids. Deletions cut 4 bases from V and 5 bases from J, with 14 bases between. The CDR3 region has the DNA TGCGCCAGCAGTCGCTACCTGGGGAGGGAGACCCAGTACTTC. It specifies CASSRYLGRETQYF.

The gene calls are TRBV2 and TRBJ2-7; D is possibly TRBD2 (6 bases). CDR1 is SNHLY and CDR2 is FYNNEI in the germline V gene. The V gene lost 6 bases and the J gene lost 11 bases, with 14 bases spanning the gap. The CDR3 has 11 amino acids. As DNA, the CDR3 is TGTGCCAGCAGGGCCGGGGGTCAGGAGTACTTC. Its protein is CASRAGGQEYF.

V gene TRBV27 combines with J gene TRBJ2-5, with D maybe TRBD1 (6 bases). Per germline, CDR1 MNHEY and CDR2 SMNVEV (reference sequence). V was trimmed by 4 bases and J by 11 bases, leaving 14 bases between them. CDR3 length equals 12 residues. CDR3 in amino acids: CASSSRDRRQYF. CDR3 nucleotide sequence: TGTGCCAGCAGTTCCCGCGACAGGAGACAGTACTTC.

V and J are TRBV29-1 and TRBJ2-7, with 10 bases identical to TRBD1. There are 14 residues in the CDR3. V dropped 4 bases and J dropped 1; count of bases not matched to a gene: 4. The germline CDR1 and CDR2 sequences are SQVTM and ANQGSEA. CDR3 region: CSVGDRGGSYEQYF. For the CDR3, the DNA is TGCAGCGTTGGGGACAGGGGAGGATCCTACGAGCAGTACTTC.

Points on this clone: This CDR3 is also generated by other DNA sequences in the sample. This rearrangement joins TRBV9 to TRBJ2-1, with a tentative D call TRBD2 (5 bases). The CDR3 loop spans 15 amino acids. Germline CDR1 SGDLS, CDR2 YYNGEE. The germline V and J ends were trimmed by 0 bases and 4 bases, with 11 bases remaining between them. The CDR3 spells CASSVVSGSYNEQFF. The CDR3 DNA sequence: TGTGCCAGCAGCGTAGTCAGCGGATCTTACAATGAGCAGTTCTTC.

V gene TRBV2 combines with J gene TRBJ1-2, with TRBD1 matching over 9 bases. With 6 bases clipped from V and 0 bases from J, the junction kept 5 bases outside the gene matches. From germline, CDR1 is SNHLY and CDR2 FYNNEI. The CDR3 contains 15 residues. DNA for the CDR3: TGTGCCAGCAGCCGGGACAGGGACACTAACTATGGCTACACCTTC. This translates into CASSRDRDTNYGYTF.

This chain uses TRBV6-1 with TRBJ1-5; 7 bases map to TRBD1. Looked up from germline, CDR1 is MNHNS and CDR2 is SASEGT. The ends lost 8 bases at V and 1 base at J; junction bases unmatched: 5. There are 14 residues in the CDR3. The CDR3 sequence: CASRGRGSNQPQHF. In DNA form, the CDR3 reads TGTGCCAGCCGGGGCAGGGGGAGCAATCAGCCCCAGCATTTT.

CDR3 in amino acids: CATSRPRGGPAGELFF. In DNA form, the CDR3 reads TGTGCCACCAGCAGACCCCGGGGGGGTCCAGCCGGGGAGCTGTTTTTT. The chain carries TRBV15 and TRBJ2-2; 8 bases are shared with TRBD2. The J segment lost 6 bases and the V segment lost 2 bases, leaving 8 bases of the junction unmatched. Germline V gene data show CDR1 as LNHNV and CDR2 as YYDKDF (reference sequence). The CDR3 spans 16 residues. The full variable domain, its missing parts supplied by reference TRBV15 and TRBJ2-2, is DAMVIQNPRYQVTQFGKPVTLSCSQTLNHNVMYWYQQKSSQAPKLLFHYYDKDFNNEADTPDNFQSRRPNTSFCFLDIRSPGLGDTAMYLCATSRPRGGPAGELFFGEGSRLTVL.

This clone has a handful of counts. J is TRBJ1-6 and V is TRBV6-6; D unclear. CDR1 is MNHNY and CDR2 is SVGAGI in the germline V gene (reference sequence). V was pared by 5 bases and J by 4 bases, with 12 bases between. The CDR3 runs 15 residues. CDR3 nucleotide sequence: TGTGCCAGCAGTCAAGTCCAGGATTATAATTCACCCCTCCACTTT. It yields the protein CASSQVQDYNSPLHF.

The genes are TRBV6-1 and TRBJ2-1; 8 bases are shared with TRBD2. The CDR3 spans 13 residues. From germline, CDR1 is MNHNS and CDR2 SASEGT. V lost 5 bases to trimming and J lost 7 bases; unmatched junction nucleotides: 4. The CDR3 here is CASSIPGGNEQFF. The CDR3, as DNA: TGTGCCAGCAGTATCCCGGGGGGGAATGAGCAGTTCTTC.

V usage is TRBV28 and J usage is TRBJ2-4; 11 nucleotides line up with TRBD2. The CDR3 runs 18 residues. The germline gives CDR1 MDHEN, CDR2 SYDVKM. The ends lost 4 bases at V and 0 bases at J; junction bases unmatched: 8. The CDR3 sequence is CASSSGLAGLLAKNIQYF. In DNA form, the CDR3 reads TGTGCCAGCAGTTCCGGACTAGCGGGCCTACTAGCCAAAAACATTCAGTACTTC.

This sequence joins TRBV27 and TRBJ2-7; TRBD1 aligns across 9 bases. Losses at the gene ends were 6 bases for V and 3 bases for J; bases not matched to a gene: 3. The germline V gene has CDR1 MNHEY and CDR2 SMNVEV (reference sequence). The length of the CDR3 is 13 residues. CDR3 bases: TGTGCCAGCAGCGGACAGGGGAGCTACGAGCAGTACTTC. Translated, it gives CASSGQGSYEQYF.

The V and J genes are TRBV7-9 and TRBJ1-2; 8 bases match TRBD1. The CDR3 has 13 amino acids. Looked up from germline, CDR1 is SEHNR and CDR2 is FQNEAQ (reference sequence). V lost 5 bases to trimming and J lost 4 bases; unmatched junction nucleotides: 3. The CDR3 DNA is TGTGCCAGCAGCGTAGGACAGGGCTATGGCTACACCTTC. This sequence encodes CASSVGQGYGYTF.

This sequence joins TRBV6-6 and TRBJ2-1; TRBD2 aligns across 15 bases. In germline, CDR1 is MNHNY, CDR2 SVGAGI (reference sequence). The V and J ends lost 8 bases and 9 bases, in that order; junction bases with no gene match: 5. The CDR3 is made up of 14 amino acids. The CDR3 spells CASLKGLAGGEQFF. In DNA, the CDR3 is TGTGCCAGCTTAAAGGGACTAGCGGGAGGTGAGCAGTTCTTC.

The CDR3 region is CASSLSLSYEQYF. CDR3 coding DNA: TGTGCCAGCAGTTTATCCTTATCCTACGAGCAGTACTTC. This chain joins TRBV27 and TRBJ2-7; D gene unclear. Trimming stripped 0 bases from V and 1 base from J, with 4 bases between. Germline CDR1 is MNHEY and CDR2 is SMNVEV (reference sequence). There are 13 residues in the CDR3.

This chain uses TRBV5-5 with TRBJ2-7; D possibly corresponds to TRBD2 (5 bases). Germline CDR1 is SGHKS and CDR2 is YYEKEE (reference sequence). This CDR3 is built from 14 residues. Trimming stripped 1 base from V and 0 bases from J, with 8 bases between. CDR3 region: CASSLIGSSYEQYF. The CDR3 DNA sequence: TGTGCCAGCAGCTTGATAGGGAGCTCCTACGAGCAGTACTTC.

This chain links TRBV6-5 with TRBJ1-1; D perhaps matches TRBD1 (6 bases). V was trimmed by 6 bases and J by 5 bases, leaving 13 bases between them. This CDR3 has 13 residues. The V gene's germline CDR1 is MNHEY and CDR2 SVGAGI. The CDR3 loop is CASRTDRFTEAFF. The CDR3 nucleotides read TGTGCCAGCAGGACCGACAGGTTTACTGAAGCTTTCTTT.

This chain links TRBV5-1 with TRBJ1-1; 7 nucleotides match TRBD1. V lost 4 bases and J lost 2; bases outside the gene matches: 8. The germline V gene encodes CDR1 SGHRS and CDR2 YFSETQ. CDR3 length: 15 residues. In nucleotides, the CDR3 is TGCGCCAGCAGCGTCCGACAGGGACCTAACACTGAAGCTTTCTTT. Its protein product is CASSVRQGPNTEAFF.

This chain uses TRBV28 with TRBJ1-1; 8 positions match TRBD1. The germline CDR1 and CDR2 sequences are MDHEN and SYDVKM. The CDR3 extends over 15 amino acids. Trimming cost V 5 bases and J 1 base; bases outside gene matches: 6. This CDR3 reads CASSPGQGRNTEAFF. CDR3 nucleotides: TGTGCCAGCAGTCCAGGACAGGGCCGGAACACTGAAGCTTTCTTT.

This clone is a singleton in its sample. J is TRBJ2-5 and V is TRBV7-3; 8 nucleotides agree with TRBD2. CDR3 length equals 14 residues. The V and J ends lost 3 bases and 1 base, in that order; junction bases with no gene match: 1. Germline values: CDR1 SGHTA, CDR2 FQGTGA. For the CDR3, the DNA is TGTGCCAGCAGCTTGAGCGGGAGCCAAGAGACCCAGTACTTC. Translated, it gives CASSLSGSQETQYF.

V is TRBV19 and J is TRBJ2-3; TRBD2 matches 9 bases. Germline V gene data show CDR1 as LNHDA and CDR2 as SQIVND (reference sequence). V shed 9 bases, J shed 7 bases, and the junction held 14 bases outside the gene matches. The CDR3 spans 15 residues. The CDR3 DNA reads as TGTGCCAGCCAAAAGAGGCGGGAGGGCCTGTATACGCAGTATTTT. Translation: CASQKRREGLYTQYF.